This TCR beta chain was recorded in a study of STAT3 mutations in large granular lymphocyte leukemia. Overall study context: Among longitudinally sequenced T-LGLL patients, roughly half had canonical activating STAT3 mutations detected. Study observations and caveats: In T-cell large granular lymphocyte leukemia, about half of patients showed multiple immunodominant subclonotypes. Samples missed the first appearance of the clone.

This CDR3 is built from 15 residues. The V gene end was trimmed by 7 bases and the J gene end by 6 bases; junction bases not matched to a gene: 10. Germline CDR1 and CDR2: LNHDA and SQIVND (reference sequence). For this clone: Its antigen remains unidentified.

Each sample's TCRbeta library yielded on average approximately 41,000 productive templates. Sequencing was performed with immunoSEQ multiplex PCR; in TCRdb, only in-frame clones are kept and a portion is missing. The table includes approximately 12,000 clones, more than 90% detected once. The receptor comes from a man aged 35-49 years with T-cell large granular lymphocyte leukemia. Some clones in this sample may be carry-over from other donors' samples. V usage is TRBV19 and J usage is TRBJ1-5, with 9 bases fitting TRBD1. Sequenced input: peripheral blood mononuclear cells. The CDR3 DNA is TGTGCCAGTAATAACAGGGGGCGCGCGGGTCAGCCCCAGCATTTT. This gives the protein CASNNRGRAGQPQHF.